These 8 T cell receptor beta chains came from one sample sequenced in a study of blood T cell repertoires in COVID-19. Clones were sequenced by immunoSEQ multiplex PCR, and TCRdb holds only the in-frame ones, with some missing. The profile covers about 250,000 clones, with just under 85% appearing a single time and roughly 10% taken by the ten largest. Sequenced sample: peripheral blood. The origin of the receptors is a man older than 75 with acute or convalescent COVID-19.

The chain carries TRBV6-5 and TRBJ2-5, with a weak D call TRBD1 (6 bases). This CDR3 has 14 residues. CDR1 and CDR2 (germline): MNHEY, SVGAGI. With 6 bases removed from V and 1 base from J, the gap between germline ends came to 12 bases. The CDR3 here is CASSPRGGQETQYF. The CDR3 bases are TGTGCCAGCAGCCCCAGAGGGGGCCAAGAGACCCAGTACTTC.

This clone was seen just once. The chain joins TRBV7-9 to TRBJ2-3, with 12 bases aligning to TRBD2. The J segment lost 5 bases and the V segment lost 0 bases, leaving 3 bases of the junction unmatched. The CDR3 covers 16 residues. Germline lookup yields CDR1 SEHNR and CDR2 FQNEAQ (reference sequence). The CDR3 loop reads CASSLAPGLAGDTQYF. The DNA of the CDR3 is TGTGCCAGCAGCTTAGCCCCGGGACTAGCGGGAGATACGCAGTATTTT.

The chain links TRBV28 to TRBJ2-1; 8 bases are a match to TRBD1. The trim removed 2 bases at V and 9 bases at J, leaving 9 bases unmatched. The CDR3 has 15 amino acids. The germline V gene encodes CDR1 MDHEN and CDR2 SYDVKM. Written as DNA, the CDR3 is TGTGCCAGCAGTTTAGACAGGGGATGGATTGGTGAGCAGTTCTTC. Protein sequence: CASSLDRGWIGEQFF.

The chain links TRBV5-1 to TRBJ1-6; unclear D gene. The germline V gene has CDR1 SGHRS and CDR2 YFSETQ. Deletions cut 4 bases from V and 9 bases from J, with 20 bases between. The CDR3 spans 16 residues. CDR3 in amino acids: CASSPTREKLISPLHF. In DNA form, the CDR3 reads TGCGCCAGCAGCCCGACCCGGGAGAAATTAATTTCACCCCTCCACTTT.

This sequence joins TRBV5-4 and TRBJ2-5; TRBD1 matches at 10 bases. The CDR3 is 16 amino acids. The trim removed 3 bases at V and 5 bases at J, leaving 10 bases unmatched. CDR1 is SGHNT, CDR2 YYREEE, per germline (reference sequence). This chain's CDR3 is CASSSRDRGIGETQYF. Written as DNA, the CDR3 is TGTGCCAGCAGCTCCCGGGACAGGGGCATTGGGGAGACCCAGTACTTC.

This chain links TRBV2 with TRBJ2-7, with D possibly TRBD2 on 5 matching bases. CDR1 is SNHLY and CDR2 is FYNNEI in the germline V gene. The V and J ends lost 2 bases and 2 bases respectively, with 13 bases between them. The CDR3 is 15 amino acids. Written as DNA, the CDR3 is TGTGCCAGCAGTGAATCCCCGACGGGAACCTACGAGCAGTACTTC. Translation: CASSESPTGTYEQYF.

The CDR3 here is CASSFSPPGLDTGELFF. As DNA, the CDR3 is TGTGCCAGCAGTTTCTCTCCCCCGGGACTAGACACCGGGGAGCTGTTTTTT. This chain connects TRBV27 to TRBJ2-2; 8 bases map to TRBD2. The CDR3 consists of 17 residues. V shed 3 bases, J shed 3 bases, and the junction held 9 bases outside the gene matches. Germline V gives CDR1 MNHEY, CDR2 SMNVEV (reference sequence).

This clone was counted a few times. V usage is TRBV30 and J usage is TRBJ2-7; 10 bases map to TRBD1. This CDR3 is 14 amino acids long. The ends lost 3 bases at V and 0 bases at J; junction bases unmatched: 2. Germline lookup yields CDR1 GTSNPN and CDR2 SVGIG (reference sequence). CDR3 protein: CAWRGQGDSYEQYF. In nucleotides, the CDR3 is TGTGCCTGGAGAGGACAGGGGGACTCCTACGAGCAGTACTTC.